These 4 T cell receptor beta chains were all obtained from the same sample, sequenced in a study of cytomegalovirus exposure and HLA in healthy donors. PCR used 60 Vbeta primers and 13 Jbeta primers. Using immunoSEQ multiplex PCR, the repertoire was profiled, and TCRdb retains in-frame clones only, with some absent. Of approximately 150,000 clones listed, roughly 80% were seen once; the top ten hold about 12%. The sequenced material came from PBMCs. Receptors originate from a man aged 35-49 years in good health and CMV-seropositive.

This clone was seen once. The gene calls are TRBV7-9 and TRBJ2-1, with a tentative D call TRBD2 (6 bases). Per the germline V gene, CDR1 is SEHNR and CDR2 is FQNEAQ (reference sequence). Trimming shortened V by 4 bases and J by 3 bases, and 19 bases separated the two germline ends. The CDR3 runs to 17 residues. CDR3 coding DNA: TGTGCCAGCAGCTCTTATTTTGGGGAGGAGGGCTACAATGAGCAGTTCTTC. Amino acids: CASSSYFGEEGYNEQFF.

This clone has only a few counts. The chain uses TRBV18 and TRBJ2-7; TRBD1 agrees at 12 bases. Looked up from germline, CDR1 is KGHSH and CDR2 is LQKENI. The V and J ends lost 6 bases and 5 bases, in that order; junction bases with no gene match: 5. The CDR3 runs to 14 residues. CDR3 region: CASSLGTGGNEQYF. The CDR3 bases are TGTGCCAGCTCTCTGGGGACAGGGGGCAACGAGCAGTACTTC.

This clone has just a few counts. The genes are TRBV5-4 and TRBJ2-7; 10 positions match TRBD1. With V trimmed by 0 bases and J by 10 bases, 7 bases remained unmatched. The CDR3 is 14 residues long. Germline loops: CDR1 SGHNT, CDR2 YYREEE (reference sequence). The CDR3 is CASSLEGQGLKQYF. The DNA for the CDR3 is TGTGCCAGCAGCTTGGAGGGACAGGGGCTCAAACAGTACTTC.

V is TRBV6-4 and J is TRBJ2-2; 12 nucleotides agree with TRBD2. The CDR3 extends over 14 amino acids. Germline CDR1 MRHNA, CDR2 SNTAGT. The trim removed 7 bases at V and 6 bases at J, leaving 3 bases unmatched. The CDR3 region has the DNA TGTGCCAGCATAGGACTAGCGGGACCCGGGGAGCTGTTTTTT. Protein sequence: CASIGLAGPGELFF.